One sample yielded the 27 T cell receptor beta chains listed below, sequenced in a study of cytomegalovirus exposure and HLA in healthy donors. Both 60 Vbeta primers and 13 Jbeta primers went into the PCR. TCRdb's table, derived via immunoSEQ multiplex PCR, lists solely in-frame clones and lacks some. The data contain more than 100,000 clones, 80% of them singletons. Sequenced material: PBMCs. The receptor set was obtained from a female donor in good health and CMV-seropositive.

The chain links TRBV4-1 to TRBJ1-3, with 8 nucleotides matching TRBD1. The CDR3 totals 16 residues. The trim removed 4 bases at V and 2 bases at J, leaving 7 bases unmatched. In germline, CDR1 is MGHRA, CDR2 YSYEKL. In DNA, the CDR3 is TGCGCCAGCAGCCTCCAACAGGGGGGCACTGGAAACACCATATATTTT. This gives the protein CASSLQQGGTGNTIYF.

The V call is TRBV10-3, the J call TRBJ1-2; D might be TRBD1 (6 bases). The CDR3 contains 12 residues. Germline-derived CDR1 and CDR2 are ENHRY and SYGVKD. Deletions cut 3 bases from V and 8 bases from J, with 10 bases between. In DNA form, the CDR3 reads TGTGCCATCAGTGAATCCAGGGGCGGCTACACCTTC. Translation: CAISESRGGYTF.

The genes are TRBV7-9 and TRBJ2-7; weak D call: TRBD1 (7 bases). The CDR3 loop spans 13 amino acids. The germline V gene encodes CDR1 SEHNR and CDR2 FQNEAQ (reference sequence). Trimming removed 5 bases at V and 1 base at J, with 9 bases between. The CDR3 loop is CASSPGGSYEQYF. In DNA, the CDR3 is TGTGCCAGCAGCCCAGGGGGGTCCTACGAGCAGTACTTC.

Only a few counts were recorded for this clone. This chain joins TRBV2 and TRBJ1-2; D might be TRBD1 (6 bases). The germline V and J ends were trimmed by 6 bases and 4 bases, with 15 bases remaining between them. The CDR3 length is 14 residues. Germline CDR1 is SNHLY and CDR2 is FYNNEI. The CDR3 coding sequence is TGTGCCAGCAGATCATCGACAGGTAGCTATGGCTACACCTTC. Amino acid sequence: CASRSSTGSYGYTF.

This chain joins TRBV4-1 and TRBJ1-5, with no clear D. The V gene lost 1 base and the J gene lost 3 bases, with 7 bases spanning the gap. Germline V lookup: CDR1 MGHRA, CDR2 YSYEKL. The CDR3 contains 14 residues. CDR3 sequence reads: CASSQVQSNQPQHF. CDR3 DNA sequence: TGCGCCAGCAGCCAAGTTCAGTCCAATCAGCCCCAGCATTTT.

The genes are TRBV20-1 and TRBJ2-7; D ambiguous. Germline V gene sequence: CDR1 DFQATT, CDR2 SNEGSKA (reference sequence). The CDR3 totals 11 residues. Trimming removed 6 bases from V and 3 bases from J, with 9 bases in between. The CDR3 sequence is CSAAEDYEQYF. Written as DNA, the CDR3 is TGCAGTGCAGCAGAGGACTACGAGCAGTACTTC.

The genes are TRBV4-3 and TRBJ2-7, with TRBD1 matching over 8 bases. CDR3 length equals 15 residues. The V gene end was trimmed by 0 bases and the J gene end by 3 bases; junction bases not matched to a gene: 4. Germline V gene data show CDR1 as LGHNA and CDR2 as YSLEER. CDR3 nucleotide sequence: TGCGCCAGCAGCCAAGAATGGGACAGGTACTACGAGCAGTACTTC. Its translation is CASSQEWDRYYEQYF.

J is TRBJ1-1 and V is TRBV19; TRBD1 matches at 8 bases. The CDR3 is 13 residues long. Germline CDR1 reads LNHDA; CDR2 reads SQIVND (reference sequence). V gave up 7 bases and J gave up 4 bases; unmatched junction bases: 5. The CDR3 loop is CASNVGQGTEAFF. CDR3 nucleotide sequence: TGTGCCAGTAATGTTGGACAGGGCACTGAAGCTTTCTTT.

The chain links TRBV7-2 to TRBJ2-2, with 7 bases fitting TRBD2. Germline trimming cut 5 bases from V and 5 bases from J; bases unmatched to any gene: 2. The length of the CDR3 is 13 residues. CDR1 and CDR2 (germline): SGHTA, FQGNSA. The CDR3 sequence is CASSGTTTGELFF. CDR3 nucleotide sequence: TGTGCCAGCAGCGGGACTACAACCGGGGAGCTGTTTTTT.

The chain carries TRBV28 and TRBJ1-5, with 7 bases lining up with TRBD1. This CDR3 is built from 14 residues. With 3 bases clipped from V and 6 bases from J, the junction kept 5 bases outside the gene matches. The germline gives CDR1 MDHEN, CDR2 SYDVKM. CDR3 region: CASSFGQEGQPQHF. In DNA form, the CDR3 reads TGTGCCAGCAGTTTCGGACAGGAGGGTCAGCCCCAGCATTTT.

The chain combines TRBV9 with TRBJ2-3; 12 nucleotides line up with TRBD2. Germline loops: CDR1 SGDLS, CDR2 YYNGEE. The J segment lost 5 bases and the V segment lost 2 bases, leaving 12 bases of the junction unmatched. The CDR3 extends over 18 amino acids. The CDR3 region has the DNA TGTGCCAGCAGCGTTTCTAGCGGGGGGGATCATTGGGGAGATACGCAGTATTTT. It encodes CASSVSSGGDHWGDTQYF.

DNA of the CDR3: TGTGCCAGTTCCAGGGAGGGGAAACTGTTTTTT. Amino acids: CASSREGKLFF. The chain recombines TRBV19 with TRBJ1-4, with D perhaps TRBD1 (5 bases). CDR1 and CDR2 (germline): LNHDA, SQIVND (reference sequence). There are 11 residues in the CDR3. With 8 bases removed from V and 11 bases from J, the gap between germline ends came to 12 bases.

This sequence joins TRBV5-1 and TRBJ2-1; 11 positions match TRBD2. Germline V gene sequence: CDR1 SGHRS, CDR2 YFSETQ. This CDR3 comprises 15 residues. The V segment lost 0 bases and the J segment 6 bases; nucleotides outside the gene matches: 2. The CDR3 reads CASSLALAGGNEQFF. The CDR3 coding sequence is TGCGCCAGCAGCTTGGCCCTAGCGGGGGGCAATGAGCAGTTCTTC.

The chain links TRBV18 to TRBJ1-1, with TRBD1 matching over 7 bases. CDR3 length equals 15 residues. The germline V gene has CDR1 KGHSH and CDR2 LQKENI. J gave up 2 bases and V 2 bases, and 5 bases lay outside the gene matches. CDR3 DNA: TGTGCCAGCTCACCAAGGGACAGTTCTAACACTGAAGCTTTCTTT. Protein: CASSPRDSSNTEAFF.

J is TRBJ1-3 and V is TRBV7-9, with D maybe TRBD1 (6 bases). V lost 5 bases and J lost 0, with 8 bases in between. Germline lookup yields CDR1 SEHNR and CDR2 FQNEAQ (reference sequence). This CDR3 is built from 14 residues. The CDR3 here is CASSPGHSGNTIYF. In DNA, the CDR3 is TGTGCCAGCAGCCCGGGACACTCTGGAAACACCATATATTTT.

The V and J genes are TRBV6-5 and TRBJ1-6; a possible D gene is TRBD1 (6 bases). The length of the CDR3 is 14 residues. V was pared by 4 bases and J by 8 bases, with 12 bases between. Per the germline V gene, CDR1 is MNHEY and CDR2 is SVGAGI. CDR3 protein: CASSLQGTHSPLHF. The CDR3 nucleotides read TGTGCCAGCAGTTTACAGGGTACTCATTCACCCCTCCACTTT.

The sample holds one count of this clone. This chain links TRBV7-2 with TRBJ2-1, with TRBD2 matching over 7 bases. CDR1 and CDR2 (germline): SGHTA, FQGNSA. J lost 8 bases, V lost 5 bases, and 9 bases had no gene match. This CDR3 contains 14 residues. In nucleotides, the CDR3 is TGTGCCAGCAGCACCGGGAGGCTGGGCTATGAGCAGTTCTTC. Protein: CASSTGRLGYEQFF. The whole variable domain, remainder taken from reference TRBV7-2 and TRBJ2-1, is GAGVSQSPSNKVTEKGKDVELRCDPISGHTALYWYRQSLGQGLEFLIYFQGNSAPDKSGLPSDRFSAERTGGSVSTLTIQRTQQEDSAVYLCASSTGRLGYEQFFGPGTRLTVL.

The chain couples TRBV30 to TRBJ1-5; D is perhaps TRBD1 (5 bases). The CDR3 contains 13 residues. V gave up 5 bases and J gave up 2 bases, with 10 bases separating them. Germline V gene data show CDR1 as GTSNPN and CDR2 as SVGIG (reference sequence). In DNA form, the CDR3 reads TGTGCCTGGGGGGAAGGGGGCAATCAGCCCCAGCATTTT. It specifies CAWGEGGNQPQHF.

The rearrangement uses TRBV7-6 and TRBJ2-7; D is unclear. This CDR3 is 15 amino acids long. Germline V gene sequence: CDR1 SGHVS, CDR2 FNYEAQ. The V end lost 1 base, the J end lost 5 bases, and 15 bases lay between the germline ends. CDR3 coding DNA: TGTGCCAGCAGCTTAGGGCCGCCGGAGTCCCACGAGCAGTACTTC. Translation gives CASSLGPPESHEQYF.

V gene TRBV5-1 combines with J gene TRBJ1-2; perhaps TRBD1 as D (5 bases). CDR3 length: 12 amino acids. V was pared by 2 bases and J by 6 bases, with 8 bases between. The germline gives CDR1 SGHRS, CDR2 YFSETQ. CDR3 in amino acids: CASSLQQDGYTF. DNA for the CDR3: TGCGCCAGCAGCTTACAACAGGATGGCTACACCTTC.

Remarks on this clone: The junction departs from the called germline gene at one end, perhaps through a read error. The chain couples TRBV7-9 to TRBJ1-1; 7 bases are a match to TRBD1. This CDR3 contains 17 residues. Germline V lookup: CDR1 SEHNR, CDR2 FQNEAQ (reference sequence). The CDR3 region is CSSSTSGTARMNTEAFF. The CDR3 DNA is TGTTCCAGCAGCACCTCCGGGACAGCGCGAATGAACACTGAAGCTTTCTTT.

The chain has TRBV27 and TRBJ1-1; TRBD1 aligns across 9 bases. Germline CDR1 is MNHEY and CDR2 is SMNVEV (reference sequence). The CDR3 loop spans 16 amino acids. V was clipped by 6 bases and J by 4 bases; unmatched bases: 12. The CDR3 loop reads CASSLLLTGGSTEAFF. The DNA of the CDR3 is TGTGCCAGCAGCCTCCTCCTGACAGGGGGGAGCACTGAAGCTTTCTTT.

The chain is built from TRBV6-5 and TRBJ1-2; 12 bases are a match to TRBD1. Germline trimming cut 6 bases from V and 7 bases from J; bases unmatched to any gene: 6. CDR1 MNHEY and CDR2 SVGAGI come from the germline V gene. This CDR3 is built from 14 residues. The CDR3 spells CASSFRDRGLGYTF. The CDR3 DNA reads TGTGCCAGCAGCTTCCGGGACAGGGGGCTTGGCTACACCTTC.

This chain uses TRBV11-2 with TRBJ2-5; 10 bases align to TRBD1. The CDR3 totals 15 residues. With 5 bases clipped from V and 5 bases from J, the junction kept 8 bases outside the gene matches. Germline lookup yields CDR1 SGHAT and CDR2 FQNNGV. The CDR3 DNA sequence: TGTGCCAGCAGCCCGCGGACAGGGGGTCGCGAGACCCAGTACTTC. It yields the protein CASSPRTGGRETQYF.

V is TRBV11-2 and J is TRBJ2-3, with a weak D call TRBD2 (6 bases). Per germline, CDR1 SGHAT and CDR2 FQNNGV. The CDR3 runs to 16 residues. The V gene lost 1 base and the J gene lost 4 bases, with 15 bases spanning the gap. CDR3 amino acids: CASSLVFGGGADTQYF. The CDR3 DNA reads TGTGCCAGCAGCTTAGTGTTCGGGGGTGGGGCAGATACGCAGTATTTT.

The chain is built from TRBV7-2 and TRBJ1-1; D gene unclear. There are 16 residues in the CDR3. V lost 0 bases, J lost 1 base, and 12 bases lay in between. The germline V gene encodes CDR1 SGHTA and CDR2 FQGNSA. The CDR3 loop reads CASSLATTSWNTEAFF. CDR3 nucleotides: TGTGCCAGCAGCTTAGCGACAACTTCATGGAACACTGAAGCTTTCTTT. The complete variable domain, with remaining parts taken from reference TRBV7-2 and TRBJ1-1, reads GAGVSQSPSNKVTEKGKDVELRCDPISGHTALYWYRQSLGQGLEFLIYFQGNSAPDKSGLPSDRFSAERTGGSVSTLTIQRTQQEDSAVYLCASSLATTSWNTEAFFGQGTRLTVV.

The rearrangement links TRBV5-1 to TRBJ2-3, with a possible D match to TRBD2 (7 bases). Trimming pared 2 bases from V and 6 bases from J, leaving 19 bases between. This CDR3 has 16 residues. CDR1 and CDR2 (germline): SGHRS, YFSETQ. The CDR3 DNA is TGCGCCAGCAGCTTAGGGGGGGCGCTGGGGGTGGATACGCAGTATTTT. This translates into CASSLGGALGVDTQYF.